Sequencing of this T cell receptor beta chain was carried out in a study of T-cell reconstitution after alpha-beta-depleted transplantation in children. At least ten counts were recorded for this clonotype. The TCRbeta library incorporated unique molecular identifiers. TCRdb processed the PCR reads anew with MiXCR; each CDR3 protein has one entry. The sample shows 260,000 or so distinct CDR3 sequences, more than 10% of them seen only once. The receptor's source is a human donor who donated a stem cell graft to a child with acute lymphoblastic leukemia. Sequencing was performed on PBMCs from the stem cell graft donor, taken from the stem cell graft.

CDR3 protein: CSARDLKNPGAQAETQYF. The CDR3 coding sequence is TGCAGTGCTAGAGATCTGAAGAACCCGGGAGCCCAGGCTGAGACCCAGTACTTC. V and J are TRBV20-1 and TRBJ2-5; the D gene is possibly TRBD2 (6 bases). Trimming cost V 0 bases and J 5 bases, with 25 bases left between them. Germline CDR1 is DFQATT and CDR2 is SNEGSKA (reference sequence). CDR3 length equals 18 residues.